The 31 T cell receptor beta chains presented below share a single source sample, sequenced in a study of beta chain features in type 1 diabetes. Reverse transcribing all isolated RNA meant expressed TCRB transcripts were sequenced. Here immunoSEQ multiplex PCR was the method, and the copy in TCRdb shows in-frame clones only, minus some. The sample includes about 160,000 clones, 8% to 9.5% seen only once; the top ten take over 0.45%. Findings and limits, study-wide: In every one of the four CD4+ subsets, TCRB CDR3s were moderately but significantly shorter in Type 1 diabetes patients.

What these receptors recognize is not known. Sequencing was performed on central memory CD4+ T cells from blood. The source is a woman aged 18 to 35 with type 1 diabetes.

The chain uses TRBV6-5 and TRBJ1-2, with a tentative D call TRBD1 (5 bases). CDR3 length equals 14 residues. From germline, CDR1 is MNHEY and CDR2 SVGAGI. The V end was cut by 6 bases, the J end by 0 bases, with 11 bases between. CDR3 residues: CASSAGGANYGYTF. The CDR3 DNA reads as TGTGCCAGCAGCGCGGGGGGGGCTAACTATGGCTACACCTTC.

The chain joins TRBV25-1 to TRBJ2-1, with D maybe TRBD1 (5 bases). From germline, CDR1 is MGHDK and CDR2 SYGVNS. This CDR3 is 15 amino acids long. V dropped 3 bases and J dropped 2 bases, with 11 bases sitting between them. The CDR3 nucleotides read TGTGCCAGCAGTGATTTGAGACAGACCTACAATGAGCAGTTCTTC. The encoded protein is CASSDLRQTYNEQFF.

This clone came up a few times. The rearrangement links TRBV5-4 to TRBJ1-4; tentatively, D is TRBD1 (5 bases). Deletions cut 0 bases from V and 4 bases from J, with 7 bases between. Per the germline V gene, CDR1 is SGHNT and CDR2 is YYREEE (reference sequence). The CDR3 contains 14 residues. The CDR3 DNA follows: TGTGCCAGCAGCTTGGGGGGCGATAATGAAAAACTGTTTTTT. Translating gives CASSLGGDNEKLFF.

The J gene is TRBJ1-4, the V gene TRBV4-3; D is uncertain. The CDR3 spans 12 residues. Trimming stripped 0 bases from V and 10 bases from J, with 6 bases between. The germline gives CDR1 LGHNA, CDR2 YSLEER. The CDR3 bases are TGCGCCAGCAGCCAAGATTCAGGAAAACTGTTTTTT. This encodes CASSQDSGKLFF.

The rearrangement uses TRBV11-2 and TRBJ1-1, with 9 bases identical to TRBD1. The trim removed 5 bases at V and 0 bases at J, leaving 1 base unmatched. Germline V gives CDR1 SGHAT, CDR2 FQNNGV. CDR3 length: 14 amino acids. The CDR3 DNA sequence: TGTGCCAGCAGCCGGGACAGGGTGAACACTGAAGCTTTCTTT. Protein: CASSRDRVNTEAFF. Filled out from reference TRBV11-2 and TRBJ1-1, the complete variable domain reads EAGVAQSPRYKIIEKRQSVAFWCNPISGHATLYWYQQILGQGPKLLIQFQNNGVVDDSQLPKDRFSAERLKGVDSTLKIQPAKLEDSAVYLCASSRDRVNTEAFFGQGTRLTVV.

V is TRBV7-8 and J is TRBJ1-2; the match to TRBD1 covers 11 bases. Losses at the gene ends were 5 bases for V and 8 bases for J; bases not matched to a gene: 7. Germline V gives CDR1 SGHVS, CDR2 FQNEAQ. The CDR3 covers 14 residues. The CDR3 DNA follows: TGTGCCAGCAGCAGAGGACAGGGGGCGAGGGGCTACACCTTC. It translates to CASSRGQGARGYTF.

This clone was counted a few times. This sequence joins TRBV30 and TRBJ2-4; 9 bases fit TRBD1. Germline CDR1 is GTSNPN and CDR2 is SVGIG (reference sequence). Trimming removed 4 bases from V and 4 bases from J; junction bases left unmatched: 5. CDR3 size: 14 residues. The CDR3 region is CAWTRQGGKNIQYF. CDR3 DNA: TGTGCCTGGACCAGACAGGGGGGTAAAAACATTCAGTACTTC.

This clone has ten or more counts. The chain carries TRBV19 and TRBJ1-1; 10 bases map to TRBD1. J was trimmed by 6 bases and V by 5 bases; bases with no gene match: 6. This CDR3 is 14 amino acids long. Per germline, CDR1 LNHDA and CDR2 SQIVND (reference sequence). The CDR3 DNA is TGTGCCAGTAGTCCGGGACAGGGGACCGCTGAAGCTTTCTTT. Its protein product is CASSPGQGTAEAFF. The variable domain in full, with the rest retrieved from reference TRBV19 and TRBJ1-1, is DGGITQSPKYLFRKEGQNVTLSCEQNLNHDAMYWYRQDPGQGLRLIYYSQIVNDFQKGDIAEGYSVSREKKESFPLTVTSAQKNPTAFYLCASSPGQGTAEAFFGQGTRLTVV.

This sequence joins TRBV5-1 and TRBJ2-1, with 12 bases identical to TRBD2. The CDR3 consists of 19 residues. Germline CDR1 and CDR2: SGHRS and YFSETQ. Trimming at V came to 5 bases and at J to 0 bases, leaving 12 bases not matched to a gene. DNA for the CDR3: TGCGCCAGCAGACCCACTAGCGGGGGGACCTCGAGCTCCTACAATGAGCAGTTCTTC. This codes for CASRPTSGGTSSSYNEQFF.

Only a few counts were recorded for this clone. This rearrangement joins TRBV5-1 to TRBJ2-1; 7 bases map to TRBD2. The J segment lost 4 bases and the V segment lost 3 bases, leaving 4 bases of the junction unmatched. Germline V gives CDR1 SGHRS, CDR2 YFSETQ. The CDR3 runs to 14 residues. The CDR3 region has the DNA TGCGCCAGCAGCTACGGACTAGATTACAATGAGCAGTTCTTC. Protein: CASSYGLDYNEQFF.

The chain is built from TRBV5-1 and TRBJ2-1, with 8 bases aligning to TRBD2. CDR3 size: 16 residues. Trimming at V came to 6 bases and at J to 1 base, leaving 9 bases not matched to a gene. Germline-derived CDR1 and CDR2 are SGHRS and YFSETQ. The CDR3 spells CASKNGGAGSYNEQFF. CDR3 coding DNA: TGCGCCAGCAAAAACGGGGGGGCCGGGTCCTACAATGAGCAGTTCTTC.

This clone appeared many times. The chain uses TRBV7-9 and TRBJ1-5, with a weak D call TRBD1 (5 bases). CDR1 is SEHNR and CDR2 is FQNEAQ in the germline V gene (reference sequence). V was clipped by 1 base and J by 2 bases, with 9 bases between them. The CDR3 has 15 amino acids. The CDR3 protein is CASSLGWGGNQPQHF. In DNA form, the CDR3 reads TGTGCCAGCAGCTTAGGTTGGGGCGGCAATCAGCCCCAGCATTTT.

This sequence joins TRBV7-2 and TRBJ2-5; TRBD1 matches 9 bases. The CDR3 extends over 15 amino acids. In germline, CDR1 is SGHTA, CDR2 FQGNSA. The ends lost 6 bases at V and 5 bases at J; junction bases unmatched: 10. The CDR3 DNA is TGTGCCAGCAGGTCGCCGGGACAGGGACGCGAGACCCAGTACTTC. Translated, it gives CASRSPGQGRETQYF.

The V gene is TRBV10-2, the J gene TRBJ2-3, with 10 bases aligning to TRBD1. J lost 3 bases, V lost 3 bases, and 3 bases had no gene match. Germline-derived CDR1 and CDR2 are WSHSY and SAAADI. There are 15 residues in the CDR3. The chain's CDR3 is CASSEGQGGTDTQYF. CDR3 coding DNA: TGCGCCAGCAGTGAAGGACAGGGGGGAACAGATACGCAGTATTTT.

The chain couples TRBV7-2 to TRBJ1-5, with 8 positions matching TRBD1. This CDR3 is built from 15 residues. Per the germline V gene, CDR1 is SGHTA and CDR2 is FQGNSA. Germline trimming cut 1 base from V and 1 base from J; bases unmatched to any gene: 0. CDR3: CASSLGQGSNQPQHF. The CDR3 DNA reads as TGTGCCAGCAGCTTAGGACAGGGGAGCAATCAGCCCCAGCATTTT.

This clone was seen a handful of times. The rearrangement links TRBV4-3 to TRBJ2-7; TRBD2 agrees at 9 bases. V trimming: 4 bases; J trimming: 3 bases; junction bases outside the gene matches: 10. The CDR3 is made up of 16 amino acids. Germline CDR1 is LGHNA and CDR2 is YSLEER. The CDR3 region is CASSRTGTSRFYEQYF. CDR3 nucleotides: TGCGCCAGCAGCCGAACCGGGACTAGCAGATTCTACGAGCAGTACTTC.

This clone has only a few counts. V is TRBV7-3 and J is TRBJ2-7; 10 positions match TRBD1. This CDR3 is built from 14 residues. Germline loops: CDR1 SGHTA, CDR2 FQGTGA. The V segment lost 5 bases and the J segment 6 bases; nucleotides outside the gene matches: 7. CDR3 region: CASSPGTGVGEQYF. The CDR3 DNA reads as TGTGCCAGCAGCCCGGGGACAGGGGTGGGCGAGCAGTACTTC.

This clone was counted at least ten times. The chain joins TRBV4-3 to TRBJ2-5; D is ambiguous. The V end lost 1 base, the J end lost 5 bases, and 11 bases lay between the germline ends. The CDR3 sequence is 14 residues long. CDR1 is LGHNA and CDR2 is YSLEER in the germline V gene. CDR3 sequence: CASSQAVNRETQYF. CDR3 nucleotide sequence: TGCGCCAGCAGCCAAGCGGTGAATCGGGAGACCCAGTACTTC.

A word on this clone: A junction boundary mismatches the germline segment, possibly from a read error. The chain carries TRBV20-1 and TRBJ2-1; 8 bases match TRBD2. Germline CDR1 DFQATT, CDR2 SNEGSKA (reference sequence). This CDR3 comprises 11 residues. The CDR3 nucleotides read TGCAGTGCAGTGCTCAGCGGGGGACAACTCTTC. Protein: CSAVLSGGQLF.

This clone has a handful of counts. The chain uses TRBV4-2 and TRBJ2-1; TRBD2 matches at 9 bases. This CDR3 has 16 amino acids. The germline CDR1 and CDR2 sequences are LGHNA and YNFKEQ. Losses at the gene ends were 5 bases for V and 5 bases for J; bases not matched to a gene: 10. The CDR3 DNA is TGTGCCAGCAGCTCCCGGGCTAGCGGGAACAACAATGAGCAGTTCTTC. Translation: CASSSRASGNNNEQFF.

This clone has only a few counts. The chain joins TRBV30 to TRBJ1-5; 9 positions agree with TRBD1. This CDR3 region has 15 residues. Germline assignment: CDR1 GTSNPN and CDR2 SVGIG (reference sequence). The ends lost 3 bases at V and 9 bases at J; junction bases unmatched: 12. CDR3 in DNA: TGTGCCTGGAGCGTACAGGGGGCCGGTGACGGGCCCCAGCATTTT. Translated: CAWSVQGAGDGPQHF.

The CDR3: CSAWDRAIDEQYF. Written as DNA, the CDR3 is TGCAGCGCGTGGGACAGGGCGATCGACGAGCAGTACTTC. V gene TRBV29-1 combines with J gene TRBJ2-5; 9 nucleotides agree with TRBD1. With the DNA end fitting TRBJ2-7 better, the J assignment may be wrong. The CDR3 consists of 13 residues. Germline V gives CDR1 SQVTM, CDR2 ANQGSEA.

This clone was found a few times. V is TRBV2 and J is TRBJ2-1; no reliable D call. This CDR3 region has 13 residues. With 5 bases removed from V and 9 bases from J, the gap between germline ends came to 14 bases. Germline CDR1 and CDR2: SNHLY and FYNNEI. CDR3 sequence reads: CASSPQVQGEQFF. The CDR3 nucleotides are TGTGCCAGCAGTCCTCAGGTACAAGGTGAGCAGTTCTTC.

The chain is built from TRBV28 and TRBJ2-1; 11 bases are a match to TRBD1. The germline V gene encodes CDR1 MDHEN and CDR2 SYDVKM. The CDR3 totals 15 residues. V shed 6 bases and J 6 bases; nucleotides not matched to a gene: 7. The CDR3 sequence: CASRHGTGGVNEQFF. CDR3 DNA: TGTGCCAGCAGACACGGGACAGGGGGAGTCAATGAGCAGTTCTTC.

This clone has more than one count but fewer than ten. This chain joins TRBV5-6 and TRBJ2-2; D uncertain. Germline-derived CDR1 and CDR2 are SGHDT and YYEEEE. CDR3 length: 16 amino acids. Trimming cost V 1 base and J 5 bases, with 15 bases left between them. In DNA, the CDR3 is TGTGCCAGCAGCTTGTCCCTTGTCAGCAGGACCGGGGAGCTGTTTTTT. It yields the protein CASSLSLVSRTGELFF.

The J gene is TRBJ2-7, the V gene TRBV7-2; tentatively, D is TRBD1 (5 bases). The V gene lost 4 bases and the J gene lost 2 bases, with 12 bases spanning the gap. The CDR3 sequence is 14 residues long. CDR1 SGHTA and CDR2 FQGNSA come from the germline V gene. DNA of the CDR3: TGTGCCAGCAGCTCTCCGACAGTAACCTACGAGCAGTACTTC. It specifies CASSSPTVTYEQYF.

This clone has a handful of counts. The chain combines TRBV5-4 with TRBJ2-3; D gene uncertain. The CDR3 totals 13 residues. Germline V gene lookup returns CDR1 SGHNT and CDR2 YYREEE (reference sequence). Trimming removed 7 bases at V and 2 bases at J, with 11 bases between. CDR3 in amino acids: CASRVLFTDTQYF. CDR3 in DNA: TGTGCCAGCCGTGTATTGTTCACAGATACGCAGTATTTT.

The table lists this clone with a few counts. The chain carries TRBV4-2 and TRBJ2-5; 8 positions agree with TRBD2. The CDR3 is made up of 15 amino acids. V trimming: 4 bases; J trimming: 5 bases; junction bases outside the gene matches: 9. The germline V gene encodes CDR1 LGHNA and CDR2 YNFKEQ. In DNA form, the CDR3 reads TGTGCCAGCAGCCTCGCCCTTAGCGGGGCGGAGACCCAGTACTTC. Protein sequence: CASSLALSGAETQYF.

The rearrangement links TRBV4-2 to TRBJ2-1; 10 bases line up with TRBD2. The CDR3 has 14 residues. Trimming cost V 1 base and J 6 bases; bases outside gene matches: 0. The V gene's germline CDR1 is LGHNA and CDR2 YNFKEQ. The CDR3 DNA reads TGTGCCAGCAGCCAAGGACTAGCGGGCAATGAGCAGTTCTTC. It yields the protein CASSQGLAGNEQFF.

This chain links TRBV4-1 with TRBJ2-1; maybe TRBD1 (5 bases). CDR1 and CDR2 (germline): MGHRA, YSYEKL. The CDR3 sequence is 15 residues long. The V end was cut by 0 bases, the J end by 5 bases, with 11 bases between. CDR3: CASSQDWTTNNEQFF. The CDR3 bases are TGCGCCAGCAGCCAAGATTGGACAACAAACAATGAGCAGTTCTTC.

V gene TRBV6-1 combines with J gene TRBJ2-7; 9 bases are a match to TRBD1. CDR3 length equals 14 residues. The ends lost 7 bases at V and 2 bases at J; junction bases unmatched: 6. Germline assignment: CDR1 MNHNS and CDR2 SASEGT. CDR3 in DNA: TGTGCCAGCATAGCCGGACAGGGGCCCTACGAGCAGTACTTC. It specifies CASIAGQGPYEQYF.